One and the same sample provided the 5 T cell receptor beta chains below, sequenced in a study of cytomegalovirus exposure and HLA in healthy donors. It was with 60 Vbeta and 13 Jbeta primers that the PCR ran. Profiling relied on immunoSEQ multiplex PCR, and the TCRdb table lists in-frame clones only, not all of them. The table has around 150,000 clones, 60% to 75% seen once. Sequencing was performed on PBMCs. The origin of the receptors is a human donor in good health.

The chain has TRBV4-2 and TRBJ1-4; unclear D gene. V lost 0 bases and J lost 7, with 15 bases in between. Germline V gene data show CDR1 as LGHNA and CDR2 as YNFKEQ. This CDR3 region has 16 residues. The CDR3 sequence: CASSQESGSFLEKLFF. The CDR3 region has the DNA TGTGCCAGCAGCCAAGAATCGGGGTCGTTCCTTGAAAAACTGTTTTTT.

This clone has a handful of counts. The rearrangement joins TRBV28 to TRBJ2-7; no clear D gene. The germline V gene encodes CDR1 MDHEN and CDR2 SYDVKM. V was shortened by 6 bases and J by 3 bases, with 15 bases between the two germline ends. The length of the CDR3 is 14 residues. CDR3 amino acids: CASSPPPVSYEQYF. The CDR3 nucleotides read TGTGCCAGCAGCCCTCCCCCTGTTAGCTACGAGCAGTACTTC.

Only one count was recorded for this clone. This chain joins TRBV4-3 and TRBJ1-6; the match to TRBD1 covers 10 bases. Germline loops: CDR1 LGHNA, CDR2 YSLEER. The V segment lost 1 base and the J segment 9 bases; nucleotides outside the gene matches: 9. CDR3 length equals 17 residues. The CDR3 region is CASSQAPPGQGSSPLHF. The CDR3 DNA reads as TGCGCCAGCAGCCAAGCCCCCCCGGGACAGGGGTCTTCACCCCTCCACTTT.

The chain couples TRBV5-1 to TRBJ2-5, with no clear D. The CDR3 runs 13 residues. Trimming took off 0 bases at V and 3 bases at J, with 6 bases between the two ends. Germline values: CDR1 SGHRS, CDR2 YFSETQ. DNA of the CDR3: TGCGCCAGCAGCTTGGGTCGGGAAGAGACCCAGTACTTC. This gives the protein CASSLGREETQYF.

The chain uses TRBV28 and TRBJ1-4; D unresolved. The V gene's germline CDR1 is MDHEN and CDR2 SYDVKM. The CDR3 has 15 residues. Trimming pared 4 bases from V and 0 bases from J, leaving 9 bases between. In DNA form, the CDR3 reads TGTGCCAGCAGTTGGACGGGAGCAACTAATGAAAAACTGTTTTTT. It encodes CASSWTGATNEKLFF.